These T cell receptor beta chains were read from a single sample in a study of OX40 agonist ivuxolimab in advanced cancers. The protocol was immunoSEQ multiplex PCR, while the TCRdb copy is restricted to in-frame clones and leaves out a portion. The sample holds approximately 69,000 clones; more than 85% are singletons and the top ten take approximately 0.3%. Sequences were derived from CD4+ or CD8+ T cells sorted from blood, sampled in a trial of the OX40 agonist ivuxolimab. These receptors were taken from an adult with an advanced solid tumor such as melanoma, head and neck, liver or kidney cancer. Each CDR3 is given with its conserved first and last residue. The D gene is left open where the match is weak. Size is stated for part of the rows, as once, few or many counts, or as a class when the clone is expanded.

d_gene: .
v_gene: TRBV30
j_gene: TRBJ1-2
abundance: .
CDR3aa: CAWSVLNRSNYGYTF
CDR3nt: TGTGCCTGGAGTGTGTTGAACAGAAGCAACTATGGCTACACCTTC

d_gene: .
v_gene: TRBV19
j_gene: TRBJ2-7
abundance: .
CDR3aa: CASSVSGTYEQYF
CDR3nt: TGTGCCAGTAGCGTGTCGGGGACCTACGAGCAGTACTTC

d_gene: .
v_gene: TRBV28
j_gene: TRBJ2-1
abundance: .
CDR3aa: CASSDSRGGGSYNEQFF
CDR3nt: TGTGCCAGCAGTGATTCTAGAGGGGGTGGCTCCTACAATGAGCAGTTCTTC

d_gene: .
v_gene: TRBV19
j_gene: TRBJ2-1
abundance: .
CDR3aa: CASSTGYNEQFF
CDR3nt: TGTGCCAGTAGTACAGGGTACAATGAGCAGTTCTTC

d_gene: .
v_gene: TRBV18
j_gene: TRBJ2-2
abundance: .
CDR3aa: CASSALETGELFF
CDR3nt: TGTGCCAGCTCAGCTTTAGAAACCGGGGAGCTGTTTTTT

d_gene: .
v_gene: TRBV5-1
j_gene: TRBJ1-3
abundance: few
CDR3aa: CASSREAGGNTIYF
CDR3nt: TGCGCCAGCAGCCGAGAGGCGGGGGGAAACACCATATATTTT

d_gene: .
v_gene: TRBV11-3
j_gene: TRBJ2-1
abundance: .
CDR3aa: CARSFWREHHNEQFF
CDR3nt: TGTGCCAGATCCTTCTGGCGGGAACACCACAATGAGCAGTTCTTC

d_gene: .
v_gene: TRBV19
j_gene: TRBJ2-3
abundance: .
CDR3aa: CASSIGGIGTQYF
CDR3nt: TGTGCCAGTAGTATAGGAGGGATTGGTACGCAGTATTTT

d_gene: TRBD1
v_gene: TRBV27
j_gene: TRBJ2-7
abundance: .
CDR3aa: CASRRTGIGEQYF
CDR3nt: TGTGCCAGCAGACGGACAGGGATTGGTGAGCAGTACTTC

d_gene: .
v_gene: TRBV6-5
j_gene: TRBJ1-3
abundance: once
CDR3aa: CASSPDRSSGNTIYF
CDR3nt: TGTGCCAGCAGCCCCGACAGATCTTCTGGAAACACCATATATTTT

d_gene: .
v_gene: TRBV5-1
j_gene: TRBJ2-5
abundance: once
CDR3aa: CASSTQTETQYF
CDR3nt: TGCGCCAGCAGCACCCAGACAGAGACCCAGTACTTC

d_gene: .
v_gene: TRBV14
j_gene: TRBJ2-7
abundance: .
CDR3aa: CASSPAFWREQYF
CDR3nt: TGTGCCAGCAGCCCCGCTTTCTGGCGCGAGCAGTACTTC

d_gene: TRBD1
v_gene: TRBV10-3
j_gene: TRBJ2-7
abundance: .
CDR3aa: CAISSPGQGFAEQYF
CDR3nt: TGTGCCATCAGTTCGCCGGGACAGGGATTTGCCGAGCAGTACTTC

d_gene: TRBD2
v_gene: TRBV7-8
j_gene: TRBJ2-2
abundance: .
CDR3aa: CASSRLTSGSGTGELFF
CDR3nt: TGTGCCAGCAGCCGCCTGACTAGCGGGAGTGGCACCGGGGAGCTGTTTTTT

d_gene: TRBD2
v_gene: TRBV11-3
j_gene: TRBJ2-1
abundance: .
CDR3aa: CASSLGGSPYNEQFF
CDR3nt: TGTGCCAGCAGCTTAGGCGGGAGTCCCTACAATGAGCAGTTCTTC

d_gene: TRBD2
v_gene: TRBV5-1
j_gene: TRBJ2-5
abundance: once
CDR3aa: CASSPPEGGSVETQYF
CDR3nt: TGCGCCAGCAGCCCGCCCGAAGGCGGGAGTGTAGAGACCCAGTACTTC

d_gene: .
v_gene: TRBV10-3
j_gene: TRBJ1-4
abundance: .
CDR3aa: CAISESGNNEKLFF
CDR3nt: TGTGCCATCAGTGAGTCCGGGAATAATGAAAAACTGTTTTTT

d_gene: .
v_gene: TRBV9
j_gene: TRBJ2-2
abundance: .
CDR3aa: CASSVATTPNTGELFF
CDR3nt: TGTGCCAGCAGCGTAGCTACGACCCCGAACACCGGGGAGCTGTTTTTT

d_gene: .
v_gene: TRBV7-9
j_gene: TRBJ2-7
abundance: .
CDR3aa: CASNPGGGQSSYEQYF
CDR3nt: TGTGCCAGCAACCCCGGAGGAGGCCAGAGCTCCTACGAGCAGTACTTC

d_gene: .
v_gene: TRBV19
j_gene: TRBJ2-3
abundance: .
CDR3aa: CASSIQDPAGTDTQYF
CDR3nt: TGTGCCAGTAGTATACAAGACCCGGCGGGCACAGATACGCAGTATTTT

d_gene: TRBD2
v_gene: TRBV28
j_gene: TRBJ2-1
abundance: .
CDR3aa: CAAAVVTSGMHEQFF
CDR3nt: TGTGCCGCAGCAGTGGTAACTAGCGGGATGCATGAGCAGTTCTTC